This entry is about one T cell receptor beta chain. Antigen unknown. V lost 3 bases to trimming and J lost 5 bases; unmatched junction nucleotides: 6. This CDR3 region has 15 residues. CDR1 SGHTA and CDR2 FQGNSA come from the germline V gene. These data originate in a study of OX40 agonist ivuxolimab in advanced cancers. Study details: The dose-escalation cohort had hepatocellular carcinoma, melanoma, renal cell or head and neck cancer. Study-level findings and limits: Average numbers of expanded clones were greater in CD8+ T cells than in CD4+.

The timepoints at which blood was sampled were baseline, cycle 4 day 1, and cycle 7 day 1. Profiling relied on immunoSEQ multiplex PCR, and the TCRdb table lists in-frame clones only, not all of them. This sample yields about 130,000 clones, of which less than 95% are seen a single time; around 0.99% belongs to the top ten. The source was CD4+ or CD8+ T cells sorted from blood, collected in a trial of the OX40 agonist ivuxolimab. This sequence originates from an adult with an advanced solid tumor such as melanoma, head and neck, liver or kidney cancer. This chain links TRBV7-2 with TRBJ2-7; 11 nucleotides align to TRBD2. This chain's CDR3 is CASSFSGRAFDEQYF. The CDR3 nucleotides are TGTGCCAGCAGCTTTAGCGGGAGGGCCTTCGACGAGCAGTACTTC.